This T cell receptor (beta chain) emerged from a study of beta chain features in type 1 diabetes. As for the study in general: Sorted cells examined across all samples numbered roughly 100 million. Findings and caveats of the study: Among all four CD4+ subsets, Type 1 diabetes patients had TCRB CDR3s that were moderately but significantly shorter.

CDR3 length equals 13 residues. V lost 0 bases, J lost 5 bases, and 9 bases lay in between. The germline V gene has CDR1 GTSNPN and CDR2 SVGIG (reference sequence). Via the markers CD45RO/CCR7/CD25/CD127/CD95/CD27, stem cell-like memory, regulatory, central memory and naive CD4+ cells were sorted. Once sorted, every population was more than 98% pure. As concerns this clone: Its antigen is still unknown.

cDNA synthesis used the whole RNA isolate, giving expressed TCRB sequences. The method was immunoSEQ multiplex PCR; TCRdb's version includes in-frame clones alone and lacks a portion of them. This table holds about 340,000 clones, approximately 9.7% found once. The specimen sequenced was central memory CD4+ T cells from blood. The TCR was taken from a man aged 25-40 years with type 1 diabetes. The gene calls are TRBV30 and TRBJ2-3, with D possibly matching TRBD2 (5 bases). In DNA form, the CDR3 reads TGTGCCTGGAGTGTCCCCGGGGTAGATACGCAGTATTTT. Translated, it gives CAWSVPGVDTQYF.